This T cell receptor (beta chain) was recorded in a study of technical replicates of blood from several donors. This table comes from immunoSEQ multiplex PCR, and its TCRdb copy is limited to in-frame clones, with some not included. The repertoire holds 90,000 to 100,000 clones, with 90% to 96% as singletons. Trimming took 2 bases from V and 2 from J, leaving 12 bases between them. CDR3 length: 15 amino acids. Per the germline V gene, CDR1 is MNHNY and CDR2 is SVGAGI (reference sequence). The TCR originated in a human donor in good health. Sequenced: T cells isolated from PBMCs. The rearrangement joins TRBV6-6 to TRBJ2-5; no clear D gene. The CDR3 DNA reads TGTGCCAGCAGTTACACCGAGAGAAGTCAAGAGACCCAGTACTTC. This sequence encodes CASSYTERSQETQYF.